The clone carrying this T cell receptor (beta chain) was observed a few times. The record originates from a study of blood T cell repertoires in COVID-19. The authors' processing: Estimates of nucleated cell counts were drawn from the amplification of reference gene primers. Repertoires were generated with immunoSEQ multiplex PCR, while TCRdb's copy carries only in-frame clones and drops some. D and trimming were read from the DNA, whereas the V and J calls and clone size are those reported in that table. The table lists approximately 220,000 clones, around four fifths of them singletons. V lost 3 bases and J 1 base, leaving 11 bases between the germline ends. Germline V gene sequence: CDR1 LGHNA, CDR2 YSLEER. This CDR3 has 15 residues.

The gene calls are TRBV4-3 and TRBJ2-3; D perhaps matches TRBD2 (5 bases). The sequence was collected from a woman in her 70s with acute or convalescent COVID-19. Sample: peripheral blood. CDR3: CASSHEFGGTDTQYF. In nucleotides, the CDR3 is TGCGCCAGCAGCCACGAGTTCGGGGGCACAGATACGCAGTATTTT.